This entry lists 7 T cell receptor beta chains sequenced from one sample in a study of a mutant IDH1 vaccine in newly diagnosed glioma. Indicated time point: baseline, week 1 (first vaccination visit). The treatment denotes: pre-vaccination baseline after standard-of-care therapy. Clones were read by immunoSEQ multiplex PCR, and TCRdb kept only the in-frame ones, dropping some. The repertoire includes tens of thousands of clones, more than 60% of them detected once, and 1.5% to 2% sits in the top ten. Sequencing used PBMCs, obtained from a glioma patient treated with radiotherapy, temozolomide or both. The origin of the receptors is a middle-aged woman with glioma.

V gene TRBV9 combines with J gene TRBJ1-4; the match to TRBD1 covers 9 bases. This CDR3 comprises 15 residues. J was trimmed by 7 bases and V by 3 bases; bases with no gene match: 7. Germline CDR1 is SGDLS and CDR2 is YYNGEE. Written as DNA, the CDR3 is TGTGCCAGCAGCGCAGGGACAGGGAGGGGTGAAAAACTGTTTTTT. Its translation: CASSAGTGRGEKLFF.

This clone was recorded a few times. The CDR3 loop reads CASSEIFRGGYEQYF. The CDR3 DNA reads as TGTGCCAGCAGTGAAATATTTCGAGGGGGGTACGAGCAGTACTTC. The chain recombines TRBV2 with TRBJ2-7; D may correspond to TRBD1 or TRBD2 (6 bases each). V lost 2 bases and J 4 bases, leaving 15 bases between the germline ends. Germline V gene data show CDR1 as SNHLY and CDR2 as FYNNEI. This CDR3 contains 15 residues.

This clone was recorded a few times. The J gene is TRBJ2-5, the V gene TRBV5-1; possibly TRBD2 for D (6 bases). V lost 5 bases to trimming and J lost 1 base, with 12 bases between them. The CDR3 extends over 14 amino acids. Germline assignment: CDR1 SGHRS and CDR2 YFSETQ. Here the CDR3 DNA reads TGCGCCAGCAGACCCCCGGGACTCCAAGAGACCCAGTACTTC. Translating it yields CASRPPGLQETQYF.

The chain employs TRBV15 and TRBJ1-5; TRBD1 is a possible D gene (5 bases). This CDR3 is 15 amino acids long. The germline gives CDR1 LNHNV, CDR2 YYDKDF (reference sequence). V lost 1 base to trimming and J lost 2 bases, with 9 bases between them. CDR3 loop: CATSRGGSGNQPQHF. In DNA form, the CDR3 reads TGTGCCACCAGCAGAGGGGGGTCGGGCAATCAGCCCCAGCATTTT.

This rearrangement joins TRBV5-1 to TRBJ1-6, with D hard to call. V was shortened by 4 bases and J by 1 base, with 12 bases between the two germline ends. This CDR3 spans 16 amino acids. Germline assignment: CDR1 SGHRS and CDR2 YFSETQ. As DNA, the CDR3 is TGCGCCAGCAGCCCGGCCGCGGTTTCCTATAATTCACCCCTCCACTTT. This translates into CASSPAAVSYNSPLHF. The variable domain in full, completed from reference TRBV5-1 and TRBJ1-6, reads KAGVTQTPRYLIKTRGQQVTLSCSPISGHRSVSWYQQTPGQGLQFLFEYFSETQRNKGNFPGRFSGRQFSNSRSEMNVSTLELGDSALYLCASSPAAVSYNSPLHFGNGTRLTVT.

J is TRBJ2-7 and V is TRBV7-2, with TRBD1 matching 7 bases. The CDR3 has 16 residues. Unmatched junction bases numbered 12, after V lost 5 bases and J lost 2 bases. CDR1 is SGHTA, CDR2 FQGNSA, per germline. The CDR3 DNA sequence: TGTGCCAGCAGCGGCCCAACAGGGGCGATAGCCTACGAGCAGTACTTC. Its protein is CASSGPTGAIAYEQYF.

This clone was seen a few times. CDR3 coding DNA: TGCAGAGGGGGGGGCTATCAGCCCCAGCATTTT. Translated: CRGGGYQPQHF. The genes are TRBV20-1 and TRBJ1-5; a weak D match, TRBD1 (6 bases). The CDR3 covers 11 residues. The germline gives CDR1 DFQATT, CDR2 SNEGSKA (reference sequence).